Shown below are 21 T cell receptor beta chains from a single sample sequenced in a study of a mutant IDH1 vaccine in newly diagnosed glioma. Noted time point: baseline, week 1 (first vaccination visit). Noted treatment: pre-vaccination baseline after standard-of-care therapy. The assay was immunoSEQ multiplex PCR, and TCRdb's table has in-frame clones only and misses some. The sample shows around 64,000 clones, around 82% of them seen only once. Sequenced here: peripheral blood mononuclear cells (PBMCs), sampled from a glioma patient treated with radiotherapy, temozolomide or both. These receptors were taken from a woman younger than 30 with glioma. Some clones in this sample may be carry-over from other donors' samples.

This clone was detected only a few times. The rearrangement uses TRBV25-1 and TRBJ1-1, with D uncertain. The V and J ends lost 4 bases and 1 base respectively, with 10 bases between them. Germline V gene lookup returns CDR1 MGHDK and CDR2 SYGVNS. This CDR3 comprises 14 residues. The CDR3 DNA follows: TGTGCCAGCAGTGGCTGGACCCGGAACACTGAAGCTTTCTTT. Protein product: CASSGWTRNTEAFF.

The chain has TRBV4-3 and TRBJ2-7; D is possibly TRBD1 (6 bases). Germline values: CDR1 LGHNA, CDR2 YSLEER. The CDR3 totals 16 residues. Trimming took off 0 bases at V and 3 bases at J, with 15 bases between the two ends. The CDR3 coding sequence is TGCGCCAGCAGCCAAGATCTGGCAGGGGTGTACTACGAGCAGTACTTC. Translating it yields CASSQDLAGVYYEQYF.

This chain joins TRBV5-4 and TRBJ1-2; 8 nucleotides agree with TRBD1. Germline CDR1 reads SGHNT; CDR2 reads YYREEE (reference sequence). V was pared by 4 bases and J by 7 bases, with 9 bases of the junction left unmatched. CDR3 length: 14 residues. CDR3 DNA: TGTGCCAGCAGCACTGGGCAGGGGGCGTTTGGCTACACCTTC. Encoded protein: CASSTGQGAFGYTF.

The chain couples TRBV6-5 to TRBJ2-7, with D maybe TRBD1 (5 bases). V dropped 4 bases and J dropped 6 bases, with 10 bases sitting between them. This CDR3 has 12 amino acids. Germline assignment: CDR1 MNHEY and CDR2 SVGAGI. The CDR3 region has the DNA TGTGCCAGCAGTTCTACAGGATCCGAGCAGTACTTC. Translation: CASSSTGSEQYF.

V gene TRBV6-1 combines with J gene TRBJ1-5, with TRBD1 identical over 7 bases. The CDR3 totals 14 residues. With 6 bases clipped from V and 5 bases from J, the junction kept 7 bases outside the gene matches. Germline lookup yields CDR1 MNHNS and CDR2 SASEGT. This CDR3 reads CASRNRGNYQPQHF. In nucleotides, the CDR3 is TGTGCCAGCAGGAACAGGGGAAACTATCAGCCCCAGCATTTT.

CDR3 nucleotides: TGCGCCAGCAGCCAAGTAGTAACTACGACTTTGGGGAATCAGCCCCAGCATTTT. Translation: CASSQVVTTTLGNQPQHF. The J gene is TRBJ1-5, the V gene TRBV4-1; no reliable D call. The CDR3 loop spans 18 amino acids. The germline V gene has CDR1 MGHRA and CDR2 YSYEKL. Trimming took 1 base from V and 4 from J, leaving 20 bases between them.

The chain recombines TRBV6-6 with TRBJ2-7; TRBD2 is a possible D gene (5 bases). CDR3 length: 12 residues. In germline, CDR1 is MNHNY, CDR2 SVGAGI (reference sequence). V was trimmed by 7 bases and J by 4 bases, leaving 11 bases between them. The chain's CDR3 is CASTKGGYEQYF. DNA of the CDR3: TGTGCCAGCACCAAAGGAGGTTACGAGCAGTACTTC.

CDR3 sequence: CASSKYGARETQYF. CDR3 in DNA: TGCGCCAGCAGCAAATACGGGGCGCGGGAGACCCAGTACTTC. The V call is TRBV5-1, the J call TRBJ2-5; the D call may be TRBD1 or TRBD2 (5 bases each). V was shortened by 4 bases and J by 5 bases, with 15 bases between the two germline ends. Germline V gene data show CDR1 as SGHRS and CDR2 as YFSETQ. The CDR3 runs to 14 residues. Drawing the rest from reference TRBV5-1 and TRBJ2-5, the complete variable domain is KAGVTQTPRYLIKTRGQQVTLSCSPISGHRSVSWYQQTPGQGLQFLFEYFSETQRNKGNFPGRFSGRQFSNSRSEMNVSTLELGDSALYLCASSKYGARETQYFGPGTRLLVL.

The chain uses TRBV7-2 and TRBJ1-4; 9 nucleotides align to TRBD1. Germline values: CDR1 SGHTA, CDR2 FQGNSA. CDR3 length: 14 amino acids. J was trimmed by 5 bases and V by 4 bases; bases with no gene match: 2. CDR3 DNA: TGTGCCAGCAGCTACGGGACAGGGAATGAAAAACTGTTTTTT. It yields the protein CASSYGTGNEKLFF.

The J gene is TRBJ1-1, the V gene TRBV5-1; D uncertain. V was trimmed by 0 bases and J by 3 bases, leaving 12 bases between them. Germline CDR1 SGHRS, CDR2 YFSETQ. This CDR3 is 15 amino acids long. As DNA, the CDR3 is TGCGCCAGCAGCTTGGCGGATCCAAGTTACACTGAAGCTTTCTTT. It codes for CASSLADPSYTEAFF.

The chain recombines TRBV7-2 with TRBJ2-7, with 9 bases that match TRBD2. Germline CDR1 is SGHTA and CDR2 is FQGNSA. V lost 1 base, J lost 3 bases, and 4 bases stayed unmatched. This CDR3 has 15 amino acids. The CDR3 DNA follows: TGTGCCAGCAGCTTAGAGACTAGCGGAGGCTACGAGCAGTACTTC. It is translated as CASSLETSGGYEQYF.

This sequence joins TRBV29-1 and TRBJ2-7; perhaps D is TRBD1 or TRBD2 (5 bases each). The germline V and J ends were trimmed by 5 bases and 5 bases, with 13 bases remaining between them. The CDR3 contains 12 residues. CDR1 and CDR2 from the germline V gene are SQVTM and ANQGSEA. The CDR3 region has the DNA TGCAGCGTTCCGTGGGGGTCCAACGAGCAGTACTTC. Encoded protein: CSVPWGSNEQYF.

The V gene is TRBV18, the J gene TRBJ1-5, with D hard to call. Germline CDR1 KGHSH, CDR2 LQKENI. The CDR3 totals 14 residues. V lost 1 base and J lost 7, with 11 bases in between. CDR3 in DNA: TGTGCCAGCTCACCACACCCTCTGGGGCAGCCCCAGCATTTT. It encodes CASSPHPLGQPQHF.

The chain uses TRBV30 and TRBJ2-7; 8 nucleotides align to TRBD2. CDR3 length: 14 amino acids. The germline gives CDR1 GTSNPN, CDR2 SVGIG (reference sequence). V dropped 0 bases and J dropped 3; count of bases not matched to a gene: 4. CDR3 in amino acids: CAWSVSAGGYEQYF. CDR3 DNA: TGTGCCTGGAGTGTTTCGGCGGGAGGCTACGAGCAGTACTTC.

This clone occurred once. The chain joins TRBV6-1 to TRBJ1-1; D not certain. The CDR3 contains 13 residues. The V gene lost 7 bases and the J gene lost 7 bases, with 16 bases spanning the gap. The germline gives CDR1 MNHNS, CDR2 SASEGT. CDR3 region: CASTPWVGGEAFF. In nucleotides, the CDR3 is TGTGCCAGCACACCCTGGGTCGGAGGTGAAGCTTTCTTT.

This rearrangement joins TRBV27 to TRBJ1-5, with a possible D match to TRBD1 (5 bases). This CDR3 contains 17 residues. Trimming took 6 bases from V and 1 from J, leaving 19 bases between them. Germline V gives CDR1 MNHEY, CDR2 SMNVEV (reference sequence). The CDR3: CASRIPGLLESNQPQHF. CDR3 coding DNA: TGTGCCAGCAGGATCCCAGGGCTGCTGGAGAGCAATCAGCCCCAGCATTTT.

This clone has a single count. The V gene is TRBV7-9, the J gene TRBJ2-5; perhaps TRBD2 as D (7 bases). The germline gives CDR1 SEHNR, CDR2 FQNEAQ (reference sequence). This CDR3 contains 19 residues. V shed 7 bases and J shed 1 base, with 28 bases lying between them. CDR3 coding DNA: TGTGCCAGCACCACTTGGGGGCACTCGGGCGGGAGAGTCCAAGAGACCCAGTACTTC. Its translation is CASTTWGHSGGRVQETQYF.

V usage is TRBV7-9 and J usage is TRBJ1-1; TRBD1 matches 7 bases. CDR1 is SEHNR and CDR2 is FQNEAQ in the germline V gene (reference sequence). CDR3 length: 12 amino acids. Trimming removed 1 base from V and 13 bases from J; junction bases left unmatched: 6. The CDR3 nucleotides are TGTGCCAGCAGCTTAGGGGGACAGTTGGTTTTCTTT. Protein sequence: CASSLGGQLVFF.

V and J are TRBV9 and TRBJ2-2; D unresolved. The CDR3 extends over 14 amino acids. CDR1 is SGDLS and CDR2 is YYNGEE in the germline V gene. The V and J ends lost 7 bases and 0 bases respectively, with 10 bases between them. CDR3 sequence: CASCRTTNTGELFF. CDR3 DNA: TGTGCCAGCTGCAGGACGACGAACACCGGGGAGCTGTTTTTT.

The chain employs TRBV5-6 and TRBJ2-7, with D perhaps TRBD1 (6 bases). V lost 3 bases, J lost 0 bases, and 16 bases lay in between. This CDR3 has 16 residues. Germline values: CDR1 SGHDT, CDR2 YYEEEE. DNA of the CDR3: TGTGCCAGCAGCTCCCCTTGGACAGAGAGCTCCTACGAGCAGTACTTC. Translation: CASSSPWTESSYEQYF. The whole variable domain, remainder taken from reference TRBV5-6 and TRBJ2-7, is DAGVTQSPTHLIKTRGQQVTLRCSPKSGHDTVSWYQQALGQGPQFIFQYYEEEERQRGNFPDRFSGHQFPNYSSELNVNALLLGDSALYLCASSSPWTESSYEQYFGPGTRLTVT.

This chain links TRBV30 with TRBJ2-1; D is uncertain. The CDR3 is 15 residues long. The ends were cut back, 3 bases at V and 0 bases at J, with 12 bases in the middle. Germline lookup yields CDR1 GTSNPN and CDR2 SVGIG (reference sequence). The CDR3 coding sequence is TGTGCCTGGAGCTCAGGTCCGAGCTCCTACAATGAGCAGTTCTTC. It specifies CAWSSGPSSYNEQFF.